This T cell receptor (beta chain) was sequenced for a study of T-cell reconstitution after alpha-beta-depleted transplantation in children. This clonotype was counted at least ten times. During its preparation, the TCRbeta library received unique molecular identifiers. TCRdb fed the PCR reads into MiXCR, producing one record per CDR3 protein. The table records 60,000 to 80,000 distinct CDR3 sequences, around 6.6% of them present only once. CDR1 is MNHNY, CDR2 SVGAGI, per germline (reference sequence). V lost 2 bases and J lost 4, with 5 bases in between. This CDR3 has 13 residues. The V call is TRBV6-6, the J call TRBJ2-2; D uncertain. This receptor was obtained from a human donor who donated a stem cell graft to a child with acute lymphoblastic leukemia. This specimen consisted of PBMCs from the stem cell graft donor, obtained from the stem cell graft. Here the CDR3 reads CASSYLSTGELFF. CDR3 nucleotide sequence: TGTGCCAGCAGTTACCTTAGCACCGGGGAGCTGTTTTTT.